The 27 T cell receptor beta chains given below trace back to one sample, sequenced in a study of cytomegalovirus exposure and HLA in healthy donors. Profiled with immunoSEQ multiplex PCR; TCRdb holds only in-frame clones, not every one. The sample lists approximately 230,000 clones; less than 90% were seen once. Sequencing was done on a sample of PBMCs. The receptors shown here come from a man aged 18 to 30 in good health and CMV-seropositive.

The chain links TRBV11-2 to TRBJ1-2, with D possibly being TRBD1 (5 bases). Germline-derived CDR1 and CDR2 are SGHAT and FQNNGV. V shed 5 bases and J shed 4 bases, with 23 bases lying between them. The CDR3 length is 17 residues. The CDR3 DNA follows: TGTGCCAGCAGCCAGAGGGTGGCAGGGCCCCTTTTCTATGGCTACACCTTC. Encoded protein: CASSQRVAGPLFYGYTF.

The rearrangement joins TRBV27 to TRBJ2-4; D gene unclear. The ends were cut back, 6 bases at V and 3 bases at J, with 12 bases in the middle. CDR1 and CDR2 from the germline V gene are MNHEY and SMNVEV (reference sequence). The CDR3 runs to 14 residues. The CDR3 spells CASRPLVGKNIQYF. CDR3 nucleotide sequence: TGTGCCAGCAGACCTCTAGTGGGCAAAAACATTCAGTACTTC.

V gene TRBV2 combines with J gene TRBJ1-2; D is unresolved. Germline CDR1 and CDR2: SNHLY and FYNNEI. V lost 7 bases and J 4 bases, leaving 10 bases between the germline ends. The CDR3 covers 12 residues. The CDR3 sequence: CASKQALYGYTF. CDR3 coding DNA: TGTGCCAGCAAGCAGGCCCTCTATGGCTACACCTTC.

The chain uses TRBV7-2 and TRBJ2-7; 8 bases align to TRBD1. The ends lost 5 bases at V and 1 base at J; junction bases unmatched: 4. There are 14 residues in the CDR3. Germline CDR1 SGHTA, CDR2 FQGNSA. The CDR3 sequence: CASSRQGLSYEQYF. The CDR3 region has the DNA TGTGCCAGCAGCCGACAGGGGCTGTCCTACGAGCAGTACTTC.

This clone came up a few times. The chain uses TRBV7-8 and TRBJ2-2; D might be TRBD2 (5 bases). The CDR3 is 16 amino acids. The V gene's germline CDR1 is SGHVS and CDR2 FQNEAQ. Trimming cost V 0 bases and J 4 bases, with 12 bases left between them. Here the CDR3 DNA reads TGTGCCAGCAGCTTAGCGCACGGGGAGACCACCGGGGAGCTGTTTTTT. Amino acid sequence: CASSLAHGETTGELFF. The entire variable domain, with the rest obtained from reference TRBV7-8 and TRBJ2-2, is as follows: GAGVSQSPRYKVAKRGQDVALRCDPISGHVSLFWYQQALGQGPEFLTYFQNEAQLDKSGLPSDRFFAERPEGSVSTLKIQRTQQEDSAVYLCASSLAHGETTGELFFGEGSRLTVL.

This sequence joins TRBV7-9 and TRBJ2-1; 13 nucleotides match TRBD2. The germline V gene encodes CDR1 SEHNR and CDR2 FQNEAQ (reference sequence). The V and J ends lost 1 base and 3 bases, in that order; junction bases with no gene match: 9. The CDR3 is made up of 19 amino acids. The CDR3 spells CASSLVTSGRLGIYNEQFF. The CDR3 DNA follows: TGTGCCAGCAGCTTAGTGACTAGCGGGAGGCTGGGGATCTACAATGAGCAGTTCTTC.

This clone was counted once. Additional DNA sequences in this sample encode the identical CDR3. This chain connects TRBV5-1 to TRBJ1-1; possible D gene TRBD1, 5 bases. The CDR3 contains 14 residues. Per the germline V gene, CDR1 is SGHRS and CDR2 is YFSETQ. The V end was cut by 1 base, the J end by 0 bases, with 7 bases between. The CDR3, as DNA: TGCGCCAGCAGCTTGCTGGGGGTGAACACTGAAGCTTTCTTT. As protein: CASSLLGVNTEAFF.

CDR3 amino acids: CASSLARWGFDGYTF. CDR3 sequence (DNA): TGTGCCAGCAGCTTAGCTCGATGGGGGTTTGATGGCTACACCTTC. This chain joins TRBV7-8 and TRBJ1-2; weak D call: TRBD1 (5 bases). The CDR3 has 15 residues. The germline V and J ends were trimmed by 0 bases and 6 bases, with 14 bases remaining between them. The germline gives CDR1 SGHVS, CDR2 FQNEAQ.

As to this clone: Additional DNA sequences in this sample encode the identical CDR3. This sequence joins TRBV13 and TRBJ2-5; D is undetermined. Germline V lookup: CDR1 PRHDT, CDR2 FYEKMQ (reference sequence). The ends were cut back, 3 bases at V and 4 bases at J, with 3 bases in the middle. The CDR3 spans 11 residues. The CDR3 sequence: CASSFGETQYF. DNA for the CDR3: TGTGCCAGCAGCTTCGGAGAGACCCAGTACTTC.

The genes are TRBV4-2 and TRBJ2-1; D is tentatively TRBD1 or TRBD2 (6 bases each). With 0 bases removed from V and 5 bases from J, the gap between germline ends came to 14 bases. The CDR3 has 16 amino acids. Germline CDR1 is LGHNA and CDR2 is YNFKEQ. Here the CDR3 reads CASSQDRGVGNNEQFF. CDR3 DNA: TGTGCCAGCAGCCAAGATAGGGGGGTCGGTAACAATGAGCAGTTCTTC.

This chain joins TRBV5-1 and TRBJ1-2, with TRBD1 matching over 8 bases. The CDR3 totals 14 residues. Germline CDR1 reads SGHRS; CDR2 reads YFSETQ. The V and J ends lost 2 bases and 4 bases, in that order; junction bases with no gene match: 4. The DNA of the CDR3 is TGCGCCAGCAGCTTAGACAGGGGTGGCTATGGCTACACCTTC. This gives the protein CASSLDRGGYGYTF.

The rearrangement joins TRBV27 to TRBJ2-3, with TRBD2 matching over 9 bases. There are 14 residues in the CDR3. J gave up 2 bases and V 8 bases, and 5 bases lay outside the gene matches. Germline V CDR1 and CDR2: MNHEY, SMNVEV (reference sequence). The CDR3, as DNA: TGTGCCAGCTCCAGCGGGAGGACCACAGATACGCAGTATTTT. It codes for CASSSGRTTDTQYF.

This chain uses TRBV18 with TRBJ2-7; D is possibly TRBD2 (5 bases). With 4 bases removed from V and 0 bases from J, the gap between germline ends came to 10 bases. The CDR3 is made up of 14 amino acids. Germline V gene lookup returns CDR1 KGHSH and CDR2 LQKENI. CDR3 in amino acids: CASSLRTDSYEQYF. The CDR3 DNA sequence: TGTGCCAGCTCACTAAGGACTGACTCCTACGAGCAGTACTTC.

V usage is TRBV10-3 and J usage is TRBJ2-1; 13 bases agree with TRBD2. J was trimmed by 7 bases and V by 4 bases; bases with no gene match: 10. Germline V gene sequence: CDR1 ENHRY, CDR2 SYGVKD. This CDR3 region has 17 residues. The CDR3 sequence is CAISATLLAGGYNEQFF. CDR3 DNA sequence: TGTGCCATCAGTGCGACCTTACTAGCGGGAGGGTATAATGAGCAGTTCTTC.

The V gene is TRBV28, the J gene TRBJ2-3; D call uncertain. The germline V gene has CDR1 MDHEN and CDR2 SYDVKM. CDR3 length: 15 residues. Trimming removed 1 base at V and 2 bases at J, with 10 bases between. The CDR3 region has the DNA TGTGCCAGCAGTTTATCGGGTATGTCCACAGATACGCAGTATTTT. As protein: CASSLSGMSTDTQYF.

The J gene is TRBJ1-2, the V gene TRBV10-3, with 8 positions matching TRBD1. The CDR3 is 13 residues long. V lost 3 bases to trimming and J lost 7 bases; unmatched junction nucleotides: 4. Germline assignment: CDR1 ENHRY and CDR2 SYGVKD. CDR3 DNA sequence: TGTGCCATCAGTGAACAGGGGGGAGCTGGCTACACCTTC. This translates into CAISEQGGAGYTF.

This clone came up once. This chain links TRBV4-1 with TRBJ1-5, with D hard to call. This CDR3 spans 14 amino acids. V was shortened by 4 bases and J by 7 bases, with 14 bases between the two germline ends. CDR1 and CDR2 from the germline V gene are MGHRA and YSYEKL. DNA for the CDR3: TGCGCCAGCAGCCCCCTGGACCGTTTCCAGCCCCAGCATTTT. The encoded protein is CASSPLDRFQPQHF.

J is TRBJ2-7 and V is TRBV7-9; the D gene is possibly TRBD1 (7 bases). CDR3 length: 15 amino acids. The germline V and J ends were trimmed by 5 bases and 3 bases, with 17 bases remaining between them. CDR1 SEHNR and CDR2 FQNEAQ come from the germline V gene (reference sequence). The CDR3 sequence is CASSLRGRGVYEQYF. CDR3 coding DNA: TGTGCCAGCAGCCTCCGGGGCAGGGGGGTCTACGAGCAGTACTTC.

CDR3 sequence reads: CASRTGTGATEAFF. CDR3 nucleotide sequence: TGTGCCAGCAGAACCGGGACAGGGGCCACTGAAGCTTTCTTT. This chain connects TRBV6-5 to TRBJ1-1; 10 bases line up with TRBD1. Germline V gene lookup returns CDR1 MNHEY and CDR2 SVGAGI. The CDR3 has 14 amino acids. Losses at the gene ends were 6 bases for V and 4 bases for J; bases not matched to a gene: 5.

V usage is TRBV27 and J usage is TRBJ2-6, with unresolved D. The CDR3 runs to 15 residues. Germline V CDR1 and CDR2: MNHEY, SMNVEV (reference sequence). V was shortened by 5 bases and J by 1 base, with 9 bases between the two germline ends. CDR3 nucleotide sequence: TGTGCCAGCAGTCCCTTTGGTTCTGGGGCCAACGTCCTGACTTTC. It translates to CASSPFGSGANVLTF.

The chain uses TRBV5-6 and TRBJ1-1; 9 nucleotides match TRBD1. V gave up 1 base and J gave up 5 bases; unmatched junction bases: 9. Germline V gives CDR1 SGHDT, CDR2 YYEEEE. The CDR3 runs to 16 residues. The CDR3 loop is CASSLFGTGMGTEAFF. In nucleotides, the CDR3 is TGTGCCAGCAGCTTGTTCGGGACAGGGATGGGGACTGAAGCTTTCTTT.

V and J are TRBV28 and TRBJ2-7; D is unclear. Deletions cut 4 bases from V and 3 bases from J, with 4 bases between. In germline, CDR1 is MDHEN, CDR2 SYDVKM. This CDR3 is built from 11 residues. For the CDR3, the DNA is TGTGCCAGCAGTTCTTTCTACGAGCAGTACTTC. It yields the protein CASSSFYEQYF.

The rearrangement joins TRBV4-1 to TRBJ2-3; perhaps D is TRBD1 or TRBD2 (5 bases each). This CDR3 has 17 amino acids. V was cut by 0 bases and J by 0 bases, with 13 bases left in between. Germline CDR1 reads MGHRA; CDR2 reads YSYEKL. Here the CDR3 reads CASSQDGYGASTDTQYF. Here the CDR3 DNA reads TGCGCCAGCAGCCAAGATGGGTACGGGGCGAGCACAGATACGCAGTATTTT.

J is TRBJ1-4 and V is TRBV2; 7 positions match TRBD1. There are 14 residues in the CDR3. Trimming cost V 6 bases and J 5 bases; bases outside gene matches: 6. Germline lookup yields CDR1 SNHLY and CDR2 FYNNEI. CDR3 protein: CASSRWDRNEKLFF. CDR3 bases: TGTGCCAGCAGCAGGTGGGACAGAAATGAAAAACTGTTTTTT.

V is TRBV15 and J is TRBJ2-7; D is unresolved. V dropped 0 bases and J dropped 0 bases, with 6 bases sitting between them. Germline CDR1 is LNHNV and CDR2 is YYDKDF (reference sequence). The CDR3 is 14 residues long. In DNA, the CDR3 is TGTGCCACCAGCAGAGATCTTACCTCCTACGAGCAGTACTTC. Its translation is CATSRDLTSYEQYF.

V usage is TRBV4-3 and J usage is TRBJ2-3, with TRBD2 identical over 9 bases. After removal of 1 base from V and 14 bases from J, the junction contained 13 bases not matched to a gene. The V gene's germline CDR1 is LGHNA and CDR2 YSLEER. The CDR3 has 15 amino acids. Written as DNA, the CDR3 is TGCGCCAGCAGCCAAGTGATGGTAGCGGGAGACAAACCGTATTTT. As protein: CASSQVMVAGDKPYF.

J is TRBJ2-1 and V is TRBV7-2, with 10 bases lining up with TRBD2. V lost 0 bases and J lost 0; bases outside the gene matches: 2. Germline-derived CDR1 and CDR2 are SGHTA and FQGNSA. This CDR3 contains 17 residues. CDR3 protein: CASSLASGGSSYNEQFF. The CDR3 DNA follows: TGTGCCAGCAGCTTAGCTAGCGGGGGGAGCTCCTACAATGAGCAGTTCTTC.